The 20 T cell receptor beta chains below were found in one sample sequenced in a study of T-cell reconstitution after alpha-beta-depleted transplantation in children. The authors prepared the TCRbeta library with unique molecular identifiers. TCRdb recomputed calls from the PCR reads with MiXCR, one row per CDR3 protein. Of around 700,000 distinct CDR3 sequences in the sample, 13% are singletons; the top ten hold about 0.77%. The specimen comprised PBMCs, sampled before TCRalphabeta/CD19-depleted stem cell transplant. These receptor sequences come from a girl aged 2 to 9 with congenital amegakaryocytic thrombocytopenia, due to receive a stem cell transplant.

V usage is TRBV2 and J usage is TRBJ2-1; D is possibly TRBD1 (5 bases). CDR3 length equals 16 residues. Trimming removed 7 bases at V and 7 bases at J, with 23 bases between. Germline-derived CDR1 and CDR2 are SNHLY and FYNNEI. The CDR3 bases are TGTGCCAGCAATCAAGGGGATGGTTGGGATTGGAATGAGCAGTTCTTC. Protein product: CASNQGDGWDWNEQFF. Complete variable domain (other parts from reference TRBV2 and TRBJ2-1): EPEVTQTPSHQVTQMGQEVILRCVPISNHLYFYWYRQILGQKVEFLVSFYNNEISEKSEIFDDQFSVERPDGSNFTLKIRSTKLEDSAMYFCASNQGDGWDWNEQFFGPGTRLTVL.

V and J are TRBV7-2 and TRBJ1-5, with D uncertain. The length of the CDR3 is 15 residues. Germline V CDR1 and CDR2: SGHTA, FQGNSA. Trimming pared 1 base from V and 7 bases from J, leaving 14 bases between. The CDR3 spells CASSLVTGLGQPQHF. The CDR3 DNA reads as TGTGCCAGCAGCTTAGTTACGGGTTTGGGGCAGCCCCAGCATTTT.

The V gene is TRBV30, the J gene TRBJ1-4; perhaps TRBD1 as D (6 bases). CDR1 is GTSNPN, CDR2 SVGIG, per germline (reference sequence). V dropped 3 bases and J dropped 8 bases, with 16 bases sitting between them. The CDR3 runs 14 residues. The DNA of the CDR3 is TGTGCCTGGAGGGGGACACAACATGGGGAAAAACTGTTTTTT. Translation: CAWRGTQHGEKLFF. The whole variable domain, filled in from reference TRBV30 and TRBJ1-4, reads SQTIHQWPATLVQPVGSPLSLECTVEGTSNPNLYWYRQAAGRGLQLLFYSVGIGQISSEVPQNLSASRPQDRQFILSSKKLLLSDSGFYLCAWRGTQHGEKLFFGSGTQLSVL.

This clonotype was detected many times. The CDR3 protein is CASSYSGGQETQYF. CDR3 coding DNA: TGTGCCAGCAGTTACTCTGGCGGACAAGAGACCCAGTACTTC. This chain links TRBV6-5 with TRBJ2-5; D is unclear. The CDR3 totals 14 residues. The V end lost 0 bases, the J end lost 2 bases, and 7 bases lay between the germline ends. CDR1 and CDR2 from the germline V gene are MNHEY and SVGAGI.

V gene TRBV19 combines with J gene TRBJ2-1; 8 bases are shared with TRBD2. V shed 6 bases and J 6 bases; nucleotides not matched to a gene: 10. This CDR3 comprises 15 residues. CDR1 LNHDA and CDR2 SQIVND come from the germline V gene (reference sequence). The CDR3 DNA reads TGTGCCAGTAGCGGGAGGGATTTAGGAGGCAATGAGCAGTTCTTC. Its protein product is CASSGRDLGGNEQFF.

This clonotype appeared a few times. This chain links TRBV28 with TRBJ2-5; 12 bases match TRBD2. CDR1 and CDR2 (germline): MDHEN, SYDVKM. CDR3 length equals 16 residues. V lost 6 bases and J lost 5; bases outside the gene matches: 10. The CDR3 sequence is CASSDPSGRALETQYF. CDR3 DNA: TGTGCCAGCAGCGACCCTAGCGGGAGGGCCTTGGAGACCCAGTACTTC.

This clonotype was observed at least ten times. V usage is TRBV11-2 and J usage is TRBJ2-1; D is unclear. Germline CDR1 SGHAT, CDR2 FQNNGV. The CDR3 sequence is 14 residues long. The V end lost 2 bases, the J end lost 4 bases, and 9 bases lay between the germline ends. As DNA, the CDR3 is TGTGCCAGCAGCTTATGGTCTAGTTACAATGAGCAGTTCTTC. Its translation: CASSLWSSYNEQFF.

This clonotype came up a few times. This CDR3 is CASSRDRPSQTDTQYF. In DNA, the CDR3 is TGTGCCAGCAGTAGGGACAGACCCAGCCAAACAGATACGCAGTATTTT. The gene calls are TRBV2 and TRBJ2-3, with 7 nucleotides matching TRBD1. V shed 5 bases and J 3 bases; nucleotides not matched to a gene: 11. The V gene's germline CDR1 is SNHLY and CDR2 FYNNEI. The CDR3 is 16 amino acids. The full variable domain, its missing parts supplied by reference TRBV2 and TRBJ2-3, is EPEVTQTPSHQVTQMGQEVILRCVPISNHLYFYWYRQILGQKVEFLVSFYNNEISEKSEIFDDQFSVERPDGSNFTLKIRSTKLEDSAMYFCASSRDRPSQTDTQYFGPGTRLTVL.

This clonotype was detected many times. The genes are TRBV5-1 and TRBJ2-1; 8 bases are a match to TRBD2. The CDR3 runs 17 residues. Germline V gene data show CDR1 as SGHRS and CDR2 as YFSETQ. After removal of 0 bases from V and 7 bases from J, the junction contained 12 bases not matched to a gene. CDR3 sequence reads: CASSLGAAAGVGNEQFF. The CDR3 bases are TGCGCCAGCAGCTTGGGGGCGGCAGCGGGAGTGGGGAATGAGCAGTTCTTC.

This clonotype came up many times. V and J are TRBV5-1 and TRBJ1-1, with 9 nucleotides matching TRBD1. The CDR3 runs to 18 residues. CDR1 is SGHRS and CDR2 is YFSETQ in the germline V gene. The junction had 15 bases not matched to a gene; V was cut back by 1 base and J by 5 bases. This CDR3 reads CASSLNFDRGSVGTEAFF. The CDR3 DNA is TGCGCCAGCAGCTTGAATTTTGACAGGGGGTCTGTAGGAACTGAAGCTTTCTTT.

The chain has TRBV28 and TRBJ2-1; TRBD2 aligns across 9 bases. The length of the CDR3 is 15 residues. V trimming: 6 bases; J trimming: 7 bases; junction bases outside the gene matches: 10. Germline V gene data show CDR1 as MDHEN and CDR2 as SYDVKM. The CDR3 reads CASREGLARLNEQFF. CDR3 bases: TGTGCCAGCAGGGAGGGACTAGCTCGTTTAAATGAGCAGTTCTTC.

Many counts were recorded for this clonotype. The V gene is TRBV12-3 or TRBV12-4, the J gene TRBJ2-3; D uncertain. The CDR3 is 14 amino acids. V was shortened by 0 bases and J by 4 bases, with 8 bases between the two germline ends. The CDR3 loop reads CASSLAGPSDTQYF. CDR3 nucleotides: TGTGCCAGCAGTTTAGCCGGACCCTCAGATACGCAGTATTTT.

The chain is built from TRBV12-3 or TRBV12-4 and TRBJ2-5; D is undetermined. V was pared by 9 bases and J by 0 bases, with 23 bases between. This CDR3 is 17 amino acids long. The CDR3 DNA follows: TGTGCCAGTTCTGGTCGAGACCCTGGGCGGAACCAAGAGACCCAGTACTTC. Translation: CASSGRDPGRNQETQYF.

This chain joins TRBV5-1 and TRBJ2-5; 7 positions match TRBD2. V lost 1 base, J lost 7 bases, and 10 bases stayed unmatched. The CDR3 has 15 residues. Germline V gene sequence: CDR1 SGHRS, CDR2 YFSETQ. CDR3 protein: CASSLREDYSGTQYF. In DNA form, the CDR3 reads TGCGCCAGCAGCTTGCGGGAGGACTATTCGGGGACCCAGTACTTC.

This clonotype has a count of ten or more. CDR3 in DNA: TGCGCCAGCAGCTTATACGGACGTGGAGGACGGGAGACCCAGTACTTC. Translation: CASSLYGRGGRETQYF. V and J are TRBV5-1 and TRBJ2-5; D is possibly TRBD2 (5 bases). This CDR3 comprises 16 residues. Germline V gene data show CDR1 as SGHRS and CDR2 as YFSETQ. Trimming took off 2 bases at V and 5 bases at J, with 19 bases between the two ends. The full variable domain, its missing parts supplied by reference TRBV5-1 and TRBJ2-5, is KAGVTQTPRYLIKTRGQQVTLSCSPISGHRSVSWYQQTPGQGLQFLFEYFSETQRNKGNFPGRFSGRQFSNSRSEMNVSTLELGDSALYLCASSLYGRGGRETQYFGPGTRLLVL.

With regard to this clonotype: At one boundary the junction diverges from the germline segment, which might be a read error. This chain connects TRBV20-1 to TRBJ2-1; 13 bases are shared with TRBD2. Germline CDR1 and CDR2: DFQATT and SNEGSKA (reference sequence). This CDR3 has 15 amino acids. The CDR3 coding sequence is TGCTGTGCTAGGGTTCGACTAGCGGGGGGAAATGAGCAGTTCTTC. Protein sequence: CCARVRLAGGNEQFF.

This clonotype appeared a few times. V and J are TRBV7-8 and TRBJ2-1; perhaps TRBD2 as D (6 bases). This CDR3 is built from 14 residues. Deletions cut 6 bases from V and 6 bases from J, with 15 bases between. In germline, CDR1 is SGHVS, CDR2 FQNEAQ. The CDR3, as DNA: TGTGCCAGCAGTACCTCGGGACTCGCCAATGAGCAGTTCTTC. This sequence encodes CASSTSGLANEQFF.

Many counts were recorded for this clonotype. This CDR3 reads CASSAGGIAVYEQYF. DNA of the CDR3: TGTGCCAGCAGCGCTGGGGGAATAGCTGTCTACGAGCAGTACTTC. This sequence joins TRBV9 and TRBJ2-7; D may be TRBD1 or TRBD2 (5 bases each). The CDR3 sequence is 15 residues long. V lost 3 bases and J 3 bases, leaving 16 bases between the germline ends. Germline lookup yields CDR1 SGDLS and CDR2 YYNGEE.

Ten or more counts support this clonotype. The chain links TRBV12-3 or TRBV12-4 to TRBJ2-1; D unclear. The V end lost 1 base, the J end lost 9 bases, and 7 bases lay between the germline ends. The CDR3 loop spans 12 amino acids. This CDR3 reads CASSLVYGEQFF. CDR3 sequence (DNA): TGTGCCAGCAGTTTAGTTTACGGTGAGCAGTTCTTC.

The J gene is TRBJ1-2, the V gene TRBV7-8; no definite D call. CDR3 length: 12 residues. The ends were cut back, 7 bases at V and 6 bases at J, with 12 bases in the middle. Germline CDR1 reads SGHVS; CDR2 reads FQNEAQ. The CDR3 DNA is TGTGCCAGCACCTCCCAGTACGATGGCTACACCTTC. Its translation: CASTSQYDGYTF.